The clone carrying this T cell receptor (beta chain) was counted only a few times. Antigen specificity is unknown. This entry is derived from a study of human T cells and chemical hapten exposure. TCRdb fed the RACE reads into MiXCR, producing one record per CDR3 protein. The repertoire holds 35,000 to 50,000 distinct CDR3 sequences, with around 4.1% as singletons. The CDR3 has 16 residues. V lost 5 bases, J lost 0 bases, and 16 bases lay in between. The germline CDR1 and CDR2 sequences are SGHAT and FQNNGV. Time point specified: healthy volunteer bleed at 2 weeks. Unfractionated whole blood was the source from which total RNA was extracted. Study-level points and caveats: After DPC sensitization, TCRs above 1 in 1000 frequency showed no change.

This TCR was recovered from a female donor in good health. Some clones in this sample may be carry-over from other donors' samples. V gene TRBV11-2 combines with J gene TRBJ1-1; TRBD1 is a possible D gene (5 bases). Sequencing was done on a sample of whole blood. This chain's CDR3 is CASSLLGGSLNTEAFF. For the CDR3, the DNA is TGTGCCAGCAGCCTCCTTGGGGGTTCCCTGAACACTGAAGCTTTCTTT.